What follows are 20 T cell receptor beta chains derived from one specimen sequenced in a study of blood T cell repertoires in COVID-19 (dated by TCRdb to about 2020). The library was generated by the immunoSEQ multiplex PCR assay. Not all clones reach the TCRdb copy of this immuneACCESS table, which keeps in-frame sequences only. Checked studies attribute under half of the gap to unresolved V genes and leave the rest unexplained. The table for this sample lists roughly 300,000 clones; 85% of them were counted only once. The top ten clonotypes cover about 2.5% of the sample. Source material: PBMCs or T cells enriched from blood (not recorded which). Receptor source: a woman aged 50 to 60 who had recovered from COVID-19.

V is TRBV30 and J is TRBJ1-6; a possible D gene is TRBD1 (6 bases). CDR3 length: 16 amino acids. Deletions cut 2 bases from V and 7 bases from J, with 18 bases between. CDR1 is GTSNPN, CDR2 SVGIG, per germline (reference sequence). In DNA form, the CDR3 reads TGTGCCTGGAGTTTCCCCGGGACACCTAAAAATTCACCCCTCCACTTT. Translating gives CAWSFPGTPKNSPLHF.

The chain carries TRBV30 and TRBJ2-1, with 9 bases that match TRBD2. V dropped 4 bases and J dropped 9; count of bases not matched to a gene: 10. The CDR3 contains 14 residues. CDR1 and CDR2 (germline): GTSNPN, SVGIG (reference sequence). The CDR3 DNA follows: TGTGCCTGGAAGGCTAGCGGGATAATTGGTGAGCAGTTCTTC. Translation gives CAWKASGIIGEQFF.

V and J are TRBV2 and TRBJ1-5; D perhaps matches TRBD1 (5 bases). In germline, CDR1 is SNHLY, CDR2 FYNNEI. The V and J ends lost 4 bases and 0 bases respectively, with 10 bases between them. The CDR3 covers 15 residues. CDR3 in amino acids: CASSGEGTSNQPQHF. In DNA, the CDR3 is TGTGCCAGCAGTGGGGAGGGGACTAGCAATCAGCCCCAGCATTTT.

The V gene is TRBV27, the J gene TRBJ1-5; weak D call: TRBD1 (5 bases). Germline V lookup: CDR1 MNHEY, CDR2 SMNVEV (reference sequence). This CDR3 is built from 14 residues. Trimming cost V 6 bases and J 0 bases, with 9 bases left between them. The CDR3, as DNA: TGTGCCAGCAGAGGGACTACTAGCAATCAGCCCCAGCATTTT. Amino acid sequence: CASRGTTSNQPQHF.

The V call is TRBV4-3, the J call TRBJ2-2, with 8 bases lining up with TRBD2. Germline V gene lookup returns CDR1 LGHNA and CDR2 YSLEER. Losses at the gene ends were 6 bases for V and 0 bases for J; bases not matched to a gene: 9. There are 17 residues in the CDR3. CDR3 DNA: TGCGCCAGCAGACATCAGATAGCGGGGACGAACACCGGGGAGCTGTTTTTT. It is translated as CASRHQIAGTNTGELFF.

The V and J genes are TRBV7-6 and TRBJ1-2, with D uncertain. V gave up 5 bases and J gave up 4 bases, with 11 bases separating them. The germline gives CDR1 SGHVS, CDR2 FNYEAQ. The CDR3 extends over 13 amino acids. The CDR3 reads CASSAGSIYGYTF. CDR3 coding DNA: TGTGCCAGCAGCGCCGGTTCCATCTATGGCTACACCTTC.

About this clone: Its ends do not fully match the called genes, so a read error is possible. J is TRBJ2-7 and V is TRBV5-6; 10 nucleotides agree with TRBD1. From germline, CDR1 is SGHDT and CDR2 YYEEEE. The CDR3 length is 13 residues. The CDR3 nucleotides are TGTGCCAGCAGCTTGCCGGGAGGGACAGGGGTCTTCTTC. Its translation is CASSLPGGTGVFF.

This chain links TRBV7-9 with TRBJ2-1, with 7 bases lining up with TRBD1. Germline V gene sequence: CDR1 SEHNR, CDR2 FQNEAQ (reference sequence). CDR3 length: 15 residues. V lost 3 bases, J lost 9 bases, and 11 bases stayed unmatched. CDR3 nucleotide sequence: TGTGCCAGCAGCTTTGCGCAGGGGGTTACAGGTGAGCAGTTCTTC. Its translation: CASSFAQGVTGEQFF. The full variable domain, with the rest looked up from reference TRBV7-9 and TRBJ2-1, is DTGVSQNPRHKITKRGQNVTFRCDPISEHNRLYWYRQTLGQGPEFLTYFQNEAQLEKSRLLSDRFSAERPKGSFSTLEIQRTEQGDSAMYLCASSFAQGVTGEQFFGPGTRLTVL.

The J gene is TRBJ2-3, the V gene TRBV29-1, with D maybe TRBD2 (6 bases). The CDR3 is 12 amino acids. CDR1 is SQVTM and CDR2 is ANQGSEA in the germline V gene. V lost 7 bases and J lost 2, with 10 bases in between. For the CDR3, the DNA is TGCAGCGGGGAGGCGACCACAGATACGCAGTATTTT. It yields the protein CSGEATTDTQYF.

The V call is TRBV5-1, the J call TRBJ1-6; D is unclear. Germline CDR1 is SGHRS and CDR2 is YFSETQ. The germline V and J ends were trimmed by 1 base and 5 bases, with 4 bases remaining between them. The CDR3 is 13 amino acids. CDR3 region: CASSLRDNSPLHF. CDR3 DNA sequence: TGCGCCAGCAGCTTGAGAGATAATTCACCCCTCCACTTT.

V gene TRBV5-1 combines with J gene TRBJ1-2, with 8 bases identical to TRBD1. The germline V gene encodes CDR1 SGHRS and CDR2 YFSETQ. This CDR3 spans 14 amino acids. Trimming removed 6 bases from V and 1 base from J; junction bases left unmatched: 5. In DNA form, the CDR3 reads TGCGCCAGCAAGGGACAGGAGAATAACTATGGCTACACCTTC. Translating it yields CASKGQENNYGYTF.

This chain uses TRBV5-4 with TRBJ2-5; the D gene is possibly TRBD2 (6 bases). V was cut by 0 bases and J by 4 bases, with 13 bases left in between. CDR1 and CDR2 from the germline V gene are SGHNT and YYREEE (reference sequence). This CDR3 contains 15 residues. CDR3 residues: CASSLGGVLVETQYF. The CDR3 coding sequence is TGTGCCAGCAGCTTGGGCGGGGTGTTGGTAGAGACCCAGTACTTC.

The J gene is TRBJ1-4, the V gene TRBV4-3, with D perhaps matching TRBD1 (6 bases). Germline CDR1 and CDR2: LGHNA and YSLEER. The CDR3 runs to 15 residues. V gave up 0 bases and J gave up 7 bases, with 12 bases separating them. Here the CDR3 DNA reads TGCGCCAGCAGCCAAGATAGGGGGGGGCGTGAAAAACTGTTTTTT. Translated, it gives CASSQDRGGREKLFF.

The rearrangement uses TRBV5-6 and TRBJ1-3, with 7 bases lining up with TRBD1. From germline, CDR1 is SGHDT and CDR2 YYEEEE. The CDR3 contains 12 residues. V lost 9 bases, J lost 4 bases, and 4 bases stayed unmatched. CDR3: CATTGRGNTIYF. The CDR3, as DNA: TGTGCCACGACAGGGCGAGGAAACACCATATATTTT. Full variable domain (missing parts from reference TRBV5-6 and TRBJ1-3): DAGVTQSPTHLIKTRGQQVTLRCSPKSGHDTVSWYQQALGQGPQFIFQYYEEEERQRGNFPDRFSGHQFPNYSSELNVNALLLGDSALYLCATTGRGNTIYFGEGSWLTVV.

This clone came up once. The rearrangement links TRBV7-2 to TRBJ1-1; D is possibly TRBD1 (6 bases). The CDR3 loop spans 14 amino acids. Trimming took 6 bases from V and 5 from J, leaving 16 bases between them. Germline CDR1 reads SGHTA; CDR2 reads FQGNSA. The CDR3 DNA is TGTGCCAGCAGACTCCAGGGGTTTAAAACTGAAGCTTTCTTT. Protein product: CASRLQGFKTEAFF.

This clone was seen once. This CDR3 reads CASSPGTGRPYEQYF. The CDR3 DNA is TGTGCCAGCTCACCCGGGACAGGGAGGCCCTACGAGCAGTACTTC. The chain combines TRBV18 with TRBJ2-7; TRBD1 matches at 9 bases. Trimming at V came to 3 bases and at J to 2 bases, leaving 5 bases not matched to a gene. The CDR3 totals 15 residues. Per germline, CDR1 KGHSH and CDR2 LQKENI.

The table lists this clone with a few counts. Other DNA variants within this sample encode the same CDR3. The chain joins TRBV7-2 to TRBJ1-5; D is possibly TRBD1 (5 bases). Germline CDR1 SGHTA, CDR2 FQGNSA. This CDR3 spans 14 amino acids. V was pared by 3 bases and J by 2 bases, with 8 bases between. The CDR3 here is CASSFQGGNQPQHF. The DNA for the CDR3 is TGTGCCAGCAGCTTTCAGGGTGGCAATCAGCCCCAGCATTTT.

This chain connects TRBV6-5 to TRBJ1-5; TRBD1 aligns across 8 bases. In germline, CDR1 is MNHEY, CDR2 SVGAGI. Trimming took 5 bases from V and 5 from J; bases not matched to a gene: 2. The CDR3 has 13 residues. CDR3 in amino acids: CASSRGQDQPQHF. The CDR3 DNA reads TGTGCCAGCAGTCGGGGACAGGATCAGCCCCAGCATTTT.

This CDR3 is CSLRQGPKGTEAFF. CDR3 coding DNA: TGCAGCTTGCGACAGGGCCCGAAAGGCACTGAAGCTTTCTTT. This rearrangement joins TRBV29-1 to TRBJ1-1, with TRBD1 matching 7 bases. Trimming cost V 8 bases and J 4 bases; bases outside gene matches: 13. The CDR3 is 14 residues long. Germline CDR1 SQVTM, CDR2 ANQGSEA.

CDR3 sequence reads: CASDTGLNTGELFF. In nucleotides, the CDR3 is TGTGCCAGTGATACAGGGCTCAACACCGGGGAGCTGTTTTTT. The chain carries TRBV5-6 and TRBJ2-2, with a possible D match to TRBD1 (6 bases). The CDR3 totals 14 residues. Between the trimmed V and J ends, which lost 8 bases and 2 bases, there was a span of 13 bases. Germline CDR1 and CDR2: SGHDT and YYEEEE.